This entry lists 12 T cell receptor beta chains sequenced from one sample in a study of T-cell reconstitution after alpha-beta-depleted transplantation in children. Preparation of the TCRbeta library involved a method that used unique molecular identifiers. From the PCR reads, TCRdb called clonotypes with MiXCR, one entry per CDR3 protein. The sample consists of some 87,000 distinct CDR3 sequences, roughly 15% of them appearing once. Specimen: PBMCs, mostly from graft donor cells, collected 180 days after TCRalphabeta/CD19-depleted stem cell transplant. Receptors originate from a male patient under 10 years old who had a stem cell transplant for acute lymphoblastic leukemia, so the T cells may come from the graft donor.

V usage is TRBV9 and J usage is TRBJ2-7, with unresolved D. The V end was cut by 4 bases, the J end by 0 bases, with 17 bases between. This CDR3 contains 16 residues. The germline CDR1 and CDR2 sequences are SGDLS and YYNGEE. This chain's CDR3 is CASSTHSQENSYEQYF. CDR3 DNA sequence: TGTGCCAGCAGCACCCACTCCCAGGAAAACTCCTACGAGCAGTACTTC.

The chain carries TRBV6-5 and TRBJ1-1; 9 nucleotides line up with TRBD1. Germline-derived CDR1 and CDR2 are MNHEY and SVGAGI. V lost 2 bases and J lost 6; bases outside the gene matches: 7. There are 15 residues in the CDR3. The CDR3 DNA follows: TGTGCCAGCAGTTACACAACAGGGGGCCTTCCTGAAGCTTTCTTT. It codes for CASSYTTGGLPEAFF.

The chain carries TRBV7-2 and TRBJ2-7; 12 bases are shared with TRBD1. V shed 1 base, J shed 5 bases, and the junction held 6 bases outside the gene matches. Germline V gene data show CDR1 as SGHTA and CDR2 as FQGNSA. This CDR3 is 16 amino acids long. DNA of the CDR3: TGTGCCAGCAGCTTAGTCGGGACAGGGGGCCGGAACGAGCAGTACTTC. Its translation: CASSLVGTGGRNEQYF.

In this sample, this clonotype turned up a few times. The gene calls are TRBV20-1 and TRBJ2-5, with 9 bases fitting TRBD2. Germline assignment: CDR1 DFQATT and CDR2 SNEGSKA (reference sequence). The CDR3 has 15 amino acids. Germline trimming cut 2 bases from V and 4 bases from J; bases unmatched to any gene: 8. CDR3 sequence: CSARSLAGSPETQYF. The CDR3 bases are TGCAGTGCTAGAAGCCTAGCGGGGTCTCCAGAGACCCAGTACTTC.

This chain uses TRBV12-3 or TRBV12-4 with TRBJ1-5; possible D gene TRBD1, 5 bases. The V gene lost 3 bases and the J gene lost 7 bases, with 13 bases spanning the gap. The CDR3 loop spans 14 amino acids. CDR3 DNA sequence: TGTGCCAGCAGTTTGGTCTGGGGGGAACAGCCCCAGCATTTT. It encodes CASSLVWGEQPQHF.

This clonotype came up a few times. The chain combines TRBV28 with TRBJ1-1; D is possibly TRBD1 (5 bases). The CDR3 has 15 residues. The V end lost 1 base, the J end lost 0 bases, and 9 bases lay between the germline ends. CDR1 and CDR2 (germline): MDHEN, SYDVKM. The CDR3 loop reads CASSLLPGMNTEAFF. The CDR3 DNA follows: TGTGCCAGCAGTTTATTGCCAGGGATGAACACTGAAGCTTTCTTT.

The chain employs TRBV20-1 and TRBJ2-2; 7 bases align to TRBD1. This CDR3 comprises 14 residues. Looked up from germline, CDR1 is DFQATT and CDR2 is SNEGSKA (reference sequence). V shed 4 bases and J 3 bases; nucleotides not matched to a gene: 5. Here the CDR3 reads CSATRDSDTGELFF. In DNA, the CDR3 is TGCAGTGCTACCCGGGACAGCGACACCGGGGAGCTGTTTTTT.

In its sample, this clonotype was seen a few times. CDR3 coding DNA: TGTGCCAGCAGCCGCGGAGGACTAGCGGGGGGTAACAATGAGCAGTTCTTC. It encodes CASSRGGLAGGNNEQFF. The rearrangement links TRBV6-2 or TRBV6-3 to TRBJ2-1; 14 bases agree with TRBD2. The CDR3 is 17 residues long. Per germline, CDR1 MNHEY and CDR2 SVGEGT. V lost 6 bases and J lost 5; bases outside the gene matches: 9.

The sample holds a few counts of this clonotype. The chain recombines TRBV10-3 with TRBJ2-3, with 12 bases that match TRBD1. CDR1 and CDR2 (germline): ENHRY, SYGVKD. V was clipped by 6 bases and J by 4 bases; unmatched bases: 5. This CDR3 is 15 amino acids long. CDR3 coding DNA: TGTGCCATCAGGGCCGGGACAGGGGGCCCAGATACGCAGTATTTT. It specifies CAIRAGTGGPDTQYF.

The chain combines TRBV5-1 with TRBJ2-1; 9 positions agree with TRBD2. CDR3 length: 15 residues. With 1 base clipped from V and 7 bases from J, the junction kept 6 bases outside the gene matches. Germline V gives CDR1 SGHRS, CDR2 YFSETQ. CDR3 bases: TGCGCCAGCAGCTTGCCCAGCGGGGGGAGGAATGAGCAGTTCTTC. This sequence encodes CASSLPSGGRNEQFF.

This clonotype showed up just a few times. The chain recombines TRBV6-2 or TRBV6-3 with TRBJ2-1, with D uncertain. This CDR3 region has 13 residues. Trimming left V 4 bases short and J 0 bases short, with 4 bases between. The germline V gene has CDR1 MNHEY and CDR2 SVGEGT. The CDR3 DNA reads TGTGCCAGCAGTTCCCCCTCCTACAATGAGCAGTTCTTC. It codes for CASSSPSYNEQFF.

This clonotype has more than one count but fewer than ten. The V call is TRBV5-1, the J call TRBJ2-3, with 10 bases lining up with TRBD1. Trimming removed 8 bases from V and 0 bases from J; junction bases left unmatched: 3. Germline-derived CDR1 and CDR2 are SGHRS and YFSETQ. The CDR3 covers 14 residues. CDR3: CASDRGLSTDTQYF. Written as DNA, the CDR3 is TGCGCCAGTGACAGGGGGCTAAGCACAGATACGCAGTATTTT.